The 10 T cell receptor beta chains in this list originate from one sample, sequenced in a study of OX40 agonist ivuxolimab in advanced cancers. Generated by immunoSEQ multiplex PCR, the TCRdb table keeps only in-frame clones and is missing some. The repertoire holds 30,000 to 40,000 clones, with 70% to 85% as singletons. The material was CD4+ or CD8+ T cells sorted from blood, obtained in a trial of the OX40 agonist ivuxolimab. The origin of the receptors is an adult with an advanced solid tumor such as melanoma, head and neck, liver or kidney cancer.

This clone was detected a few times. This chain connects TRBV18 to TRBJ1-6; no reliable D call. The V gene's germline CDR1 is KGHSH and CDR2 LQKENI. The CDR3 consists of 14 residues. Trimming removed 3 bases at V and 7 bases at J, with 10 bases between. CDR3 loop: CASSPEGTNSPLHF. The CDR3 region has the DNA TGTGCCAGCTCACCGGAGGGTACGAATTCACCCCTCCACTTT.

The chain carries TRBV10-3 and TRBJ2-3; the D gene is possibly TRBD2 (6 bases). The V and J ends lost 10 bases and 3 bases respectively, with 17 bases between them. Germline V gives CDR1 ENHRY, CDR2 SYGVKD. The CDR3 sequence is 14 residues long. CDR3: CATSPGLGTDTQYF. CDR3 sequence (DNA): TGTGCCACTTCGCCGGGACTGGGAACAGATACGCAGTATTTT.

There are a few counts of this clone. The V call is TRBV19, the J call TRBJ2-1; the D is unclear. Germline V gene lookup returns CDR1 LNHDA and CDR2 SQIVND (reference sequence). This CDR3 is built from 12 residues. Trimming took 4 bases from V and 5 from J, leaving 6 bases between them. CDR3 DNA sequence: TGTGCCAGTAGTAGCCAGCACAATGAGCAGTTCTTC. It specifies CASSSQHNEQFF.

The chain employs TRBV7-2 and TRBJ1-2; the D gene is possibly TRBD1 (5 bases). Germline V gene lookup returns CDR1 SGHTA and CDR2 FQGNSA. CDR3 length: 12 amino acids. Trimming took off 1 base at V and 10 bases at J, with 10 bases between the two ends. The CDR3 is CASSLGGWDYTF. The CDR3 DNA is TGTGCCAGCAGCTTAGGGGGGTGGGACTACACCTTC.

This clone was observed a few times. The chain links TRBV11-3 to TRBJ1-2; D gene ambiguous. V shed 6 bases and J shed 9 bases, with 11 bases lying between them. The CDR3 is 11 amino acids. CDR1 is SGHNT and CDR2 is YENEEA in the germline V gene. DNA for the CDR3: TGTGCCAGCAGTCCCCCGTTTAGCTACACCTTC. Its translation: CASSPPFSYTF.

V usage is TRBV19 and J usage is TRBJ2-5; a possible D gene is TRBD2 (7 bases). Deletions cut 9 bases from V and 3 bases from J, with 11 bases between. CDR1 is LNHDA and CDR2 is SQIVND in the germline V gene (reference sequence). This CDR3 contains 12 residues. The CDR3 protein is CASRGDKETQYF. The DNA for the CDR3 is TGTGCCAGCCGGGGGGACAAAGAGACCCAGTACTTC.

CDR3 coding DNA: TGTGCCAGCAGCGTAGCTATCCGCACCGGGGAGCTGTTTTTT. Protein sequence: CASSVAIRTGELFF. The chain uses TRBV9 and TRBJ2-2; D ambiguous. Trimming cost V 0 bases and J 4 bases, with 7 bases left between them. The germline V gene has CDR1 SGDLS and CDR2 YYNGEE. This CDR3 region has 14 residues.

The chain recombines TRBV29-1 with TRBJ2-1; D possibly corresponds to TRBD2 (5 bases). Trimming removed 3 bases at V and 4 bases at J, with 10 bases between. The germline CDR1 and CDR2 sequences are SQVTM and ANQGSEA. CDR3 length equals 13 residues. The CDR3 region has the DNA TGCAGCGTTGACGGGGATAGATACAATGAGCAGTTCTTC. Translated: CSVDGDRYNEQFF.

CDR3 protein: CTSSQDGGGGISETQYF. The CDR3, as DNA: TGCACCAGCAGCCAAGATGGCGGCGGGGGAATTTCAGAGACCCAGTACTTC. This chain joins TRBV1 and TRBJ2-5; the table gives TRBD2 as D, unverified against the DNA. TRBV1 is annotated as a pseudogene. CDR3 length: 17 amino acids.

The chain uses TRBV7-8 and TRBJ2-3; the D gene is possibly TRBD2 (7 bases). The CDR3 totals 18 residues. The V gene lost 3 bases and the J gene lost 4 bases, with 23 bases spanning the gap. Germline CDR1 and CDR2: SGHVS and FQNEAQ. The CDR3 nucleotides are TGTGCCAGCAGCTTTGGGGGGTCGCGGGGGCGTCTAGCAGATACGCAGTATTTT. Translation: CASSFGGSRGRLADTQYF.